This paragraph reports one T cell receptor (beta chain). The entry originates in a study of blood T cell repertoires in COVID-19. Study details: Acute-phase and convalescent COVID-19 samples originated in the United States, Italy and Spain.

Original data processing: Reference gene primer amplification yielded estimated nucleated cell counts. The table came from immunoSEQ multiplex PCR; TCRdb's copy has only in-frame clones and leaves some out. V, J and clone size were drawn from that table, and D and trimming were deduced from the DNA. The table lists about 270,000 clones, approximately 80% of them singletons, with 8% to 9.5% in the top ten. The CDR3 runs 15 residues. J lost 8 bases, V lost 1 base, and 6 bases had no gene match. The germline V gene encodes CDR1 LGHDT and CDR2 YNNKEL (reference sequence). Material: peripheral blood. This chain joins TRBV3-1 (or the pseudogene TRBV3-2) and TRBJ2-1; TRBD2 agrees at 9 bases. This TCR was sampled from a human donor in a cohort sampled during active COVID-19. CDR3 protein: CASSQVLAGVHEQFF. The DNA for the CDR3 is TGTGCCAGCAGCCAAGTACTAGCGGGCGTGCATGAGCAGTTCTTC.